This T cell receptor beta chain appears in the sequencing data of a study of blood T cells in healthy people across ages. Study background: For every two T cells, template switching captured about one barcoded beta molecule.

This clonotype came up many times. CDR3 length equals 12 residues. The V and J ends lost 6 bases and 6 bases respectively, with 8 bases between them. The authors ran a second PCR of about 6 to 11 cycles using a sample-barcoded 5' primer and a J-beta primer mix. Each CDR3 protein gets one entry after TCRdb re-called the 5' RACE reads with MiXCR. The sample shows 1.5 million to 2 million distinct CDR3 sequences, approximately 30% of them seen only once. The chain joins TRBV12-3 or TRBV12-4 to TRBJ2-2; D remains ambiguous. Input material: blood. This clonotype was sampled from a woman aged 25 to 39 in good health. CDR3 in DNA: TGTGCCAGCAGACGGGTGGCCGGGGAGCTGTTTTTT. Translation gives CASRRVAGELFF.